These T cell receptor beta chains were read from a single sample in a study of OX40 agonist ivuxolimab in advanced cancers. Profiled with immunoSEQ multiplex PCR; TCRdb holds only in-frame clones, not every one. The sample has some 68,000 clones; about 85% are singletons. The specimen comprised CD4+ or CD8+ T cells sorted from blood, sampled in a trial of the OX40 agonist ivuxolimab. These receptors were collected from an adult with an advanced solid tumor such as melanoma, head and neck, liver or kidney cancer. Each CDR3 is given with its conserved first and last residue. The order of the fields is D gene, J gene, clone size, V gene, CDR3 protein, CDR3 DNA. D genes are given only for firm matches. Size is stated for part of the rows, as once, few or many counts, or as a class when the clone is expanded.

D gene: NA; J gene: TRBJ2-3; clone size: NA; V gene: TRBV7-2; CDR3 protein: CASSPTASDTQYF; CDR3 DNA: TGTGCCAGCAGCCCGACAGCTTCAGATACGCAGTATTTT
D gene: NA; J gene: TRBJ2-7; clone size: NA; V gene: TRBV28; CDR3 protein: CASSPPVAGPLEQYF; CDR3 DNA: TGTGCCAGCAGTCCACCGGTCGCCGGGCCCCTCGAGCAGTACTTC
D gene: TRBD1; J gene: TRBJ2-7; clone size: NA; V gene: TRBV10-1; CDR3 protein: CASSEKRQGMYEQYF; CDR3 DNA: TGCGCCAGCAGTGAGAAGAGACAGGGGATGTACGAGCAGTACTTC
D gene: TRBD2; J gene: TRBJ2-3; clone size: NA; V gene: TRBV19; CDR3 protein: CASSIGSGSTDTQYF; CDR3 DNA: TGTGCCAGTAGTATAGGTAGCGGGAGCACAGATACGCAGTATTTT
D gene: NA; J gene: TRBJ2-5; clone size: NA; V gene: TRBV11-2; CDR3 protein: CASSLRGSGEETQYF; CDR3 DNA: TGTGCCAGCAGCCTCCGGGGTAGCGGAGAAGAGACCCAGTACTTC
D gene: TRBD2; J gene: TRBJ2-5; clone size: NA; V gene: TRBV27; CDR3 protein: CASSAPTSGIETQYF; CDR3 DNA: TGTGCCAGCAGTGCCCCGACTAGCGGGATTGAGACCCAGTACTTC
D gene: NA; J gene: TRBJ1-1; clone size: NA; V gene: TRBV19; CDR3 protein: CASIRGWTEAFF; CDR3 DNA: TGTGCCAGTATCAGGGGATGGACTGAAGCTTTCTTT
D gene: NA; J gene: TRBJ1-3; clone size: NA; V gene: TRBV7-2; CDR3 protein: CASSPFQSGNTIYF; CDR3 DNA: TGTGCCAGCAGCCCTTTTCAATCTGGAAACACCATATATTTT
D gene: NA; J gene: TRBJ2-3; clone size: once; V gene: TRBV18; CDR3 protein: CASSPNGDTQYF; CDR3 DNA: TGTGCCAGCTCACCAAACGGAGATACGCAGTATTTT
D gene: TRBD1; J gene: TRBJ1-4; clone size: NA; V gene: TRBV7-9; CDR3 protein: CASSSGQGGEKLFF; CDR3 DNA: TGTGCCAGCAGCTCGGGACAGGGCGGTGAAAAACTGTTTTTT
D gene: TRBD2; J gene: TRBJ2-7; clone size: NA; V gene: TRBV29-1; CDR3 protein: CSVETGTSGSVKQYF; CDR3 DNA: TGCAGCGTTGAGACGGGGACTAGCGGGAGTGTCAAGCAGTACTTC
D gene: NA; J gene: TRBJ2-2; clone size: NA; V gene: TRBV4-2; CDR3 protein: CASSHPGSVIKRNTGELFF; CDR3 DNA: TGTGCCAGCAGCCACCCCGGTTCGGTAATCAAGAGAAACACCGGGGAGCTGTTTTTT
D gene: TRBD2; J gene: TRBJ2-6; clone size: NA; V gene: TRBV5-8; CDR3 protein: CASSLDRLAGGYGANVLTF; CDR3 DNA: TGTGCCAGCAGCTTGGATAGGCTAGCGGGAGGTTATGGGGCCAACGTCCTGACTTTC
D gene: TRBD1; J gene: TRBJ1-5; clone size: NA; V gene: TRBV18; CDR3 protein: CASSRQGRGNQPQHF; CDR3 DNA: TGTGCCAGCTCACGACAGGGTCGGGGCAATCAGCCCCAGCATTTT
D gene: TRBD1; J gene: TRBJ1-2; clone size: NA; V gene: TRBV7-2; CDR3 protein: CASSKQGLDGYTF; CDR3 DNA: TGTGCCAGCAGCAAACAGGGGTTGGATGGCTACACCTTC
D gene: NA; J gene: TRBJ1-2; clone size: few; V gene: TRBV18; CDR3 protein: CASSPRDRTLGYTF; CDR3 DNA: TGTGCCAGCTCACCACGTGACAGAACGCTTGGCTACACCTTC
D gene: TRBD2; J gene: TRBJ2-7; clone size: NA; V gene: TRBV5-3; CDR3 protein: CARSFAFSGRECYEQYF; CDR3 DNA: TGTGCCAGAAGCTTTGCCTTTAGCGGGAGGGAGTGTTACGAGCAGTACTTC
D gene: TRBD2; J gene: TRBJ2-7; clone size: NA; V gene: TRBV18; CDR3 protein: CASSPTGLERFEQYF; CDR3 DNA: TGTGCCAGCTCACCCACGGGACTAGAGAGATTCGAGCAGTACTTC
D gene: NA; J gene: TRBJ1-1; clone size: NA; V gene: TRBV6-5; CDR3 protein: CASSYSAGDTEAFF; CDR3 DNA: TGTGCCAGCAGTTACTCGGCGGGGGACACTGAAGCTTTCTTT
D gene: TRBD1; J gene: TRBJ2-7; clone size: NA; V gene: TRBV4-2; CDR3 protein: CASSQDPDRGTEQYF; CDR3 DNA: TGTGCCAGCAGCCAAGATCCCGACAGGGGGACCGAGCAGTACTTC
D gene: TRBD2; J gene: TRBJ2-5; clone size: NA; V gene: TRBV5-8; CDR3 protein: CASSFSRLADQETQYF; CDR3 DNA: TGTGCCAGCAGCTTTTCCCGACTAGCAGATCAAGAGACCCAGTACTTC
D gene: TRBD1; J gene: TRBJ2-6; clone size: NA; V gene: TRBV5-4; CDR3 protein: CASSARTGSSGANVLTF; CDR3 DNA: TGTGCCAGCAGCGCGCGGACAGGCAGCTCTGGGGCCAACGTCCTGACTTTC
D gene: TRBD2; J gene: TRBJ2-5; clone size: NA; V gene: TRBV29-1; CDR3 protein: CSAAGLAGVQETQYF; CDR3 DNA: TGCAGCGCCGCGGGACTAGCGGGGGTCCAAGAGACCCAGTACTTC
D gene: NA; J gene: TRBJ1-1; clone size: NA; V gene: TRBV29-1; CDR3 protein: CSVRMDSPNTEAFF; CDR3 DNA: TGCAGCGTTCGAATGGACAGTCCGAACACTGAAGCTTTCTTT
D gene: NA; J gene: TRBJ1-1; clone size: medium-sized; V gene: TRBV6-5; CDR3 protein: CASSAGNREAAFF; CDR3 DNA: TGTGCCAGCAGTGCGGGGAACAGGGAAGCAGCTTTCTTT
D gene: NA; J gene: TRBJ2-1; clone size: NA; V gene: TRBV6-1; CDR3 protein: CASSDDRGFDNEQFF; CDR3 DNA: TGTGCCAGCAGTGATGATAGGGGGTTTGACAATGAGCAGTTCTTC
D gene: NA; J gene: TRBJ2-4; clone size: NA; V gene: TRBV5-1; CDR3 protein: CASRPNLAKNIQYF; CDR3 DNA: TGCGCCAGCAGGCCTAATCTAGCCAAAAACATTCAGTACTTC
D gene: TRBD1; J gene: TRBJ2-4; clone size: NA; V gene: TRBV10-3; CDR3 protein: CAISPTGQGAAKNIQYF; CDR3 DNA: TGTGCCATCAGTCCCACCGGACAGGGGGCAGCCAAAAACATTCAGTACTTC
D gene: NA; J gene: TRBJ1-3; clone size: NA; V gene: TRBV7-2; CDR3 protein: CASSPTGGNSGNTIYF; CDR3 DNA: TGTGCCAGCAGCCCGACCGGGGGGAACTCTGGAAACACCATATATTTT
D gene: NA; J gene: TRBJ1-1; clone size: NA; V gene: TRBV4-2; CDR3 protein: CASSLPGLNTEAFF; CDR3 DNA: TGTGCCAGCAGCTTACCGGGCTTAAACACTGAAGCTTTCTTT
D gene: NA; J gene: TRBJ2-5; clone size: NA; V gene: TRBV18; CDR3 protein: CASSPRRLQETQYF; CDR3 DNA: TGTGCCAGCTCACCACGTCGGCTCCAAGAGACCCAGTACTTC
D gene: NA; J gene: TRBJ2-7; clone size: once; V gene: TRBV6-9; CDR3 protein: CASSYSYRVGYEQYF; CDR3 DNA: TGTGCCAGCAGTTACTCCTACAGGGTGGGGTACGAGCAGTACTTC
D gene: TRBD1; J gene: TRBJ1-4; clone size: few; V gene: TRBV30; CDR3 protein: CAWTSGGVEKLFF; CDR3 DNA: TGTGCCTGGACTTCAGGGGGAGTTGAAAAACTGTTTTTT
D gene: NA; J gene: TRBJ1-5; clone size: NA; V gene: TRBV29-1; CDR3 protein: CSVGGNQPQHF; CDR3 DNA: TGCAGCGTTGGGGGGAATCAGCCCCAGCATTTT
D gene: TRBD2; J gene: TRBJ2-5; clone size: medium-sized; V gene: TRBV19; CDR3 protein: CASSIGAGGPETQYF; CDR3 DNA: TGTGCCAGTAGTATTGGAGCGGGAGGGCCGGAGACCCAGTACTTC
D gene: TRBD2; J gene: TRBJ2-3; clone size: few; V gene: TRBV25-1; CDR3 protein: CASSDRLAGSTDTQYF; CDR3 DNA: TGTGCCAGCAGTGATCGACTAGCGGGAAGTACAGATACGCAGTATTTT
D gene: TRBD1; J gene: TRBJ1-1; clone size: NA; V gene: TRBV5-1; CDR3 protein: CASSLGQGGAFF; CDR3 DNA: TGCGCCAGCAGCTTGGGCCAGGGGGGAGCTTTCTTT
D gene: TRBD1; J gene: TRBJ1-6; clone size: NA; V gene: TRBV9; CDR3 protein: CASSRQGYSPLHF; CDR3 DNA: TGTGCCAGCAGTCGACAGGGCTATTCACCCCTCCACTTT
D gene: NA; J gene: TRBJ2-5; clone size: NA; V gene: TRBV30; CDR3 protein: CAWTRDGTQETQYF; CDR3 DNA: TGTGCCTGGACCCGGGACGGAACGCAAGAGACCCAGTACTTC
D gene: TRBD1; J gene: TRBJ1-5; clone size: once; V gene: TRBV19; CDR3 protein: CASSGGARQPQHF; CDR3 DNA: TGTGCCAGCTCAGGGGGCGCAAGGCAGCCCCAGCATTTT
D gene: NA; J gene: TRBJ1-5; clone size: NA; V gene: TRBV30; CDR3 protein: CAWRDSSNQPQHF; CDR3 DNA: TGTGCCTGGCGGGACTCTAGCAATCAGCCCCAGCATTTT
D gene: NA; J gene: TRBJ1-5; clone size: NA; V gene: TRBV30; CDR3 protein: CAWSQGKAGNQPQHF; CDR3 DNA: TGTGCCTGGAGCCAGGGGAAGGCGGGCAATCAGCCCCAGCATTTT